These 29 T cell receptor beta chains share one sample of origin, sequenced in a study of human T cells and chemical hapten exposure. This sample's time point: pre-sensitization, week 0. Treatment denoted: therapeutic diphenylcyclopropenone sensitization with weekly scalp DPC. MiXCR, applied by TCRdb to the RACE reads, yields one record per CDR3 protein. Of approximately 260,000 distinct CDR3 sequences listed, about 9% are singletons. The sequencing used whole blood, collected in connection with sensitization to the hapten diphenylcyclopropenone (DPC). The receptors stem from a woman in her forties with alopecia areata. Some clones in this sample may be carry-over from other donors' samples.

At least ten counts were recorded for this clonotype. The chain combines TRBV28 with TRBJ1-1; D unclear. V was shortened by 8 bases and J by 2 bases, with 9 bases between the two germline ends. The CDR3 spans 12 residues. The germline V gene encodes CDR1 MDHEN and CDR2 SYDVKM. CDR3 loop: CASGLLNTEAFF. Written as DNA, the CDR3 is TGTGCCAGCGGCCTACTTAACACTGAAGCTTTCTTT.

In the case of this clonotype: This may come from a read error, since a much larger clone is one base off. This chain uses TRBV13 with TRBJ2-7; 10 positions agree with TRBD1. V trimming: 5 bases; J trimming: 3 bases; junction bases outside the gene matches: 4. CDR1 is PRHDT and CDR2 is FYEKMQ in the germline V gene (reference sequence). The CDR3 spans 14 residues. In DNA form, the CDR3 reads TGTGCCAGCAGCCACCGGGACAGGGGCTACGAGCAGTACTTC. Its protein product is CASSHRDRGYEQYF.

This chain joins TRBV7-9 and TRBJ2-5; TRBD2 aligns across 12 bases. With V trimmed by 5 bases and J by 4 bases, 11 bases remained unmatched. Germline V gene sequence: CDR1 SEHNR, CDR2 FQNEAQ (reference sequence). This CDR3 region has 17 residues. DNA of the CDR3: TGTGCCAGCAGCGGACATTCTAGCGGGAGGGCCTCAGAGACCCAGTACTTC. The encoded protein is CASSGHSSGRASETQYF.

This clonotype was seen only a few times. The chain uses TRBV12-3 or TRBV12-4 and TRBJ2-7; tentative D call: TRBD1 (6 bases). This CDR3 has 14 residues. The ends were cut back, 7 bases at V and 0 bases at J, with 13 bases in the middle. The CDR3 here is CASKNRALSYEQYF. The CDR3 coding sequence is TGTGCCAGCAAAAACAGGGCACTCTCCTACGAGCAGTACTTC.

The chain uses TRBV12-3 or TRBV12-4 and TRBJ1-2, with D uncertain. CDR3 length: 12 amino acids. V lost 1 base to trimming and J lost 3 bases, with 3 bases between them. CDR3 loop: CASSLVDYGYTF. The DNA of the CDR3 is TGTGCCAGCAGTTTAGTTGACTATGGCTACACCTTC.

There are a few counts of this clonotype. V and J are TRBV7-2 and TRBJ2-3; 7 bases match TRBD2. This CDR3 spans 15 amino acids. Losses at the gene ends were 0 bases for V and 6 bases for J; bases not matched to a gene: 6. Germline CDR1 reads SGHTA; CDR2 reads FQGNSA. CDR3 region: CASSLAAGVFDTQYF. The CDR3 nucleotides read TGTGCCAGCAGCTTAGCGGCGGGAGTGTTCGATACGCAGTATTTT.

As to this clonotype: The junction departs from germline at one end; a sequencing error may be responsible. This chain links TRBV20-1 with TRBJ1-5; D uncertain. This CDR3 is 15 amino acids long. Per germline, CDR1 DFQATT and CDR2 SNEGSKA (reference sequence). The CDR3 here is CSASDRGGSRVGRLF. DNA for the CDR3: TGCAGTGCCAGCGATCGAGGAGGGTCCAGAGTCGGACGTCTTTTT.

This clonotype was observed a handful of times. The chain uses TRBV20-1 and TRBJ1-2; D not certain. Germline values: CDR1 DFQATT, CDR2 SNEGSKA (reference sequence). V lost 0 bases and J lost 4, with 12 bases in between. There are 14 residues in the CDR3. The CDR3 protein is CSAREPSGIYGYTF. The CDR3 DNA sequence: TGCAGTGCTAGAGAGCCGTCGGGGATCTATGGCTACACCTTC.

The rearrangement links TRBV7-9 to TRBJ1-1; 9 nucleotides align to TRBD1. V shed 5 bases and J 1 base; nucleotides not matched to a gene: 5. Germline lookup yields CDR1 SEHNR and CDR2 FQNEAQ (reference sequence). The CDR3 contains 15 residues. CDR3 sequence: CASSRSGQGNTEAFF. The CDR3 nucleotides read TGTGCCAGCAGCCGATCGGGACAGGGGAACACTGAAGCTTTCTTT.

V gene TRBV11-2 combines with J gene TRBJ1-5; D uncertain. V lost 5 bases and J lost 2, with 13 bases in between. The germline V gene encodes CDR1 SGHAT and CDR2 FQNNGV. The CDR3 runs to 15 residues. DNA for the CDR3: TGTGCCAGCAGCCTCTGGGGTGGAGGCAATCAGCCCCAGCATTTT. It yields the protein CASSLWGGGNQPQHF.

The chain has TRBV11-1 and TRBJ2-7; TRBD2 is a possible D gene (5 bases). Trimming stripped 3 bases from V and 0 bases from J, with 12 bases between. This CDR3 comprises 15 residues. CDR1 is SGHAT and CDR2 is FQDESV in the germline V gene (reference sequence). CDR3 amino acids: CASSFYGGSSYEQYF. CDR3 nucleotide sequence: TGTGCCAGCAGCTTTTACGGCGGGTCCTCCTACGAGCAGTACTTC.

This clonotype was recorded a few times. The chain links TRBV7-3 to TRBJ2-1; 9 bases agree with TRBD2. Germline CDR1 reads SGHTA; CDR2 reads FQGTGA. The ends lost 5 bases at V and 7 bases at J; junction bases unmatched: 12. The CDR3 length is 16 residues. The CDR3 here is CASSLYHGTSSNEQFF. The CDR3 region has the DNA TGTGCCAGCAGCCTATATCACGGGACTAGCTCAAATGAGCAGTTCTTC.

Ten or more counts support this clonotype. The CDR3 spells CASSTSGTWATDTQYF. CDR3 DNA sequence: TGTGCCAGCAGCACTAGCGGGACGTGGGCGACAGATACGCAGTATTTT. This rearrangement joins TRBV7-2 to TRBJ2-3, with TRBD2 matching over 10 bases. Unmatched junction bases numbered 8, after V lost 5 bases and J lost 3 bases. The CDR3 runs 16 residues. CDR1 is SGHTA and CDR2 is FQGNSA in the germline V gene.

The chain has TRBV11-3 and TRBJ2-1; D gene unclear. The CDR3 extends over 16 amino acids. CDR1 and CDR2 (germline): SGHNT, YENEEA. V was clipped by 2 bases and J by 3 bases, with 14 bases between them. CDR3 sequence reads: CASSLSPRLDYNEQFF. CDR3 nucleotide sequence: TGTGCCAGCAGCTTATCTCCTCGGCTGGACTACAATGAGCAGTTCTTC.

CDR3 nucleotide sequence: TGTGCCAGCAGCGTAGCTGGGGGAAACACCGGGGAGCTGTTTTTT. Translation: CASSVAGGNTGELFF. The genes are TRBV9 and TRBJ2-2; D tentatively reads TRBD1 or TRBD2 (5 bases each). CDR1 and CDR2 (germline): SGDLS, YYNGEE. V gave up 0 bases and J gave up 2 bases, with 8 bases separating them. This CDR3 contains 15 residues.

The V and J genes are TRBV6-5 and TRBJ2-7; D remains ambiguous. The CDR3 sequence is 11 residues long. V was shortened by 8 bases and J by 4 bases, with 9 bases between the two germline ends. The germline V gene has CDR1 MNHEY and CDR2 SVGAGI. CDR3 sequence (DNA): TGTGCCAGCGGGTCTCGATACGAGCAGTACTTC. Translation: CASGSRYEQYF.

The V gene is TRBV6-2 or TRBV6-3, the J gene TRBJ2-7; maybe TRBD2 (5 bases). Germline V gene lookup returns CDR1 MNHEY and CDR2 SVGEGT. The CDR3 is 14 residues long. V lost 7 bases and J 2 bases, leaving 15 bases between the germline ends. The CDR3 reads CASTPGGPPYEQYF. CDR3 bases: TGTGCCAGCACCCCAGGAGGCCCCCCCTACGAGCAGTACTTC.

In DNA, the CDR3 is TGCAGCGCTGGGGAGGGGCACTGCTATGGCTACACCTTC. Translated, it gives CSAGEGHCYGYTF. This chain connects TRBV29-1 to TRBJ1-2; a possible D gene is TRBD1 (5 bases). The CDR3 runs 13 residues. CDR1 SQVTM and CDR2 ANQGSEA come from the germline V gene. V was cut by 7 bases and J by 4 bases, with 16 bases left in between.

This clonotype was seen more than once but under ten times. The CDR3 loop reads CASTTGIRGPTGELFF. In nucleotides, the CDR3 is TGTGCCAGCACCACAGGGATTAGGGGACCCACCGGGGAGCTGTTTTTT. The genes are TRBV12-3 or TRBV12-4 and TRBJ2-2, with a tentative D call TRBD1 (6 bases). V lost 7 bases and J lost 4, with 19 bases in between. CDR3 length: 16 amino acids.

This clonotype was recorded a few times. The chain recombines TRBV4-3 with TRBJ2-5; D not certain. The CDR3 has 15 amino acids. Germline loops: CDR1 LGHNA, CDR2 YSLEER. Between the trimmed V and J ends, which lost 0 bases and 7 bases, there was a span of 15 bases. The CDR3 sequence is CASSQEYPLTWTQYF. The CDR3 nucleotides are TGCGCCAGCAGCCAAGAGTATCCACTGACGTGGACCCAGTACTTC.

Only a few counts were recorded for this clonotype. The chain carries TRBV5-1 and TRBJ2-7; TRBD2 matches 7 bases. V trimming: 2 bases; J trimming: 3 bases; junction bases outside the gene matches: 17. The CDR3 consists of 18 residues. Germline V gene sequence: CDR1 SGHRS, CDR2 YFSETQ. The CDR3 loop is CASSFLPSSGLRDYEQYF. The CDR3 region has the DNA TGCGCCAGCAGCTTCCTTCCGTCTAGCGGCTTGCGAGACTACGAGCAGTACTTC.

The chain employs TRBV29-1 and TRBJ2-4; the D call may be TRBD1 or TRBD2 (5 bases each). The germline CDR1 and CDR2 sequences are SQVTM and ANQGSEA. The CDR3 loop spans 15 amino acids. Trimming left V 6 bases short and J 1 base short, with 16 bases between. The chain's CDR3 is CSVTGIEGAKNIQYF. In DNA form, the CDR3 reads TGCAGCGTGACCGGGATAGAGGGGGCCAAAAACATTCAGTACTTC.

The chain carries TRBV10-3 and TRBJ2-7, with D uncertain. Germline V lookup: CDR1 ENHRY, CDR2 SYGVKD. V lost 5 bases and J lost 3, with 17 bases in between. The CDR3 consists of 15 residues. CDR3 in DNA: TGTGCCATCAGTAGGGTAGTAGTGAGTGACTACGAGCAGTACTTC. This codes for CAISRVVVSDYEQYF.

This chain links TRBV7-2 with TRBJ1-2; unclear D gene. CDR3 length: 14 amino acids. The V gene lost 3 bases and the J gene lost 0 bases, with 8 bases spanning the gap. The germline V gene encodes CDR1 SGHTA and CDR2 FQGNSA. CDR3 DNA: TGTGCCAGCAGCTTTGAACTCACTAACTATGGCTACACCTTC. Its protein is CASSFELTNYGYTF.

This clonotype was recorded at least ten times. The chain joins TRBV6-2 or TRBV6-3 to TRBJ1-1; D might be TRBD1 (6 bases). CDR1 is MNHEY and CDR2 is SVGEGT in the germline V gene. Trimming removed 5 bases at V and 5 bases at J, with 15 bases between. The CDR3 runs to 14 residues. The CDR3 region is CASSLQGLGTEAFF. DNA for the CDR3: TGTGCCAGCAGTCTCCAGGGGTTGGGGACTGAAGCTTTCTTT.

The rearrangement links TRBV11-2 to TRBJ1-2; 9 bases map to TRBD1. The CDR3 length is 14 residues. After removal of 2 bases from V and 4 bases from J, the junction contained 2 bases not matched to a gene. Germline V lookup: CDR1 SGHAT, CDR2 FQNNGV. CDR3 DNA sequence: TGTGCCAGCAGCTTATGGGGACAGGGCTATGGCTACACCTTC. Its translation: CASSLWGQGYGYTF.

V gene TRBV20-1 combines with J gene TRBJ2-3, with D possibly TRBD2 on 7 matching bases. CDR1 and CDR2 (germline): DFQATT, SNEGSKA (reference sequence). There are 16 residues in the CDR3. Trimming removed 1 base from V and 2 bases from J, with 16 bases in between. Here the CDR3 DNA reads TGCAGTGCTAGAGGGGGGGCTAGCGGCTTCACAGATACGCAGTATTTT. This codes for CSARGGASGFTDTQYF.

This clonotype was counted many times. This chain uses TRBV7-2 with TRBJ1-4, with unresolved D. Looked up from germline, CDR1 is SGHTA and CDR2 is FQGNSA. The V end lost 4 bases, the J end lost 6 bases, and 9 bases lay between the germline ends. The CDR3 covers 13 residues. In DNA, the CDR3 is TGTGCCAGCAGCTCCAGAGCCGATGAAAAACTGTTTTTT. This translates into CASSSRADEKLFF.

This clonotype was recorded at least ten times. The chain has TRBV18 and TRBJ1-4; D not resolved. The CDR3 has 16 residues. The germline V gene encodes CDR1 KGHSH and CDR2 LQKENI. The ends were cut back, 3 bases at V and 0 bases at J, with 11 bases in the middle. DNA for the CDR3: TGTGCCAGCTCACCGAGGAGCGTTGCAACTAATGAAAAACTGTTTTTT. Its protein product is CASSPRSVATNEKLFF.